This T cell receptor beta chain was sequenced in a study of blood T cell repertoires in COVID-19. V dropped 6 bases and J dropped 3 bases, with 18 bases sitting between them. This CDR3 has 15 amino acids. CDR1 and CDR2 (germline): LGHDT, YNNKEL (reference sequence). This table comes from immunoSEQ multiplex PCR, and its TCRdb copy is limited to in-frame clones, with some not included. The sample records around 97,000 clones, approximately 82% being singletons. This clonotype was sampled from a man aged 65 to 85 with acute or convalescent COVID-19. The chain links TRBV3-1 (or the pseudogene TRBV3-2) to TRBJ2-7, with D perhaps matching TRBD2 (6 bases). Sequences were obtained from peripheral blood. The CDR3 protein is CASSERFSGDYEQYF. In DNA form, the CDR3 reads TGTGCCAGCAGTGAGAGATTTTCGGGGGACTACGAGCAGTACTTC.